What follows are 15 T cell receptor beta chains derived from one specimen sequenced in a study of T-cell reconstitution after alpha-beta-depleted transplantation in children. Preparation of the TCRbeta library used unique molecular identifiers. From the PCR reads, TCRdb called clonotypes with MiXCR, one entry per CDR3 protein. Among some 530,000 distinct CDR3 sequences listed, 12% were seen once. The sample consisted of PBMCs from the stem cell graft donor, taken from the stem cell graft. The receptor source for this set is a human donor who donated a stem cell graft to a child with combined immunodeficiency.

The sample holds many counts of this clonotype. The chain joins TRBV7-2 to TRBJ1-1; D unresolved. Germline V gene lookup returns CDR1 SGHTA and CDR2 FQGNSA. This CDR3 has 14 amino acids. Trimming took off 5 bases at V and 4 bases at J, with 14 bases between the two ends. This CDR3 is CASSTRTAGTEAFF. CDR3 sequence (DNA): TGTGCCAGCAGCACCCGGACGGCAGGCACTGAAGCTTTCTTT. The full variable domain, completed using reference TRBV7-2 and TRBJ1-1, is GAGVSQSPSNKVTEKGKDVELRCDPISGHTALYWYRQSLGQGLEFLIYFQGNSAPDKSGLPSDRFSAERTGGSVSTLTIQRTQQEDSAVYLCASSTRTAGTEAFFGQGTRLTVV.

This clonotype has a handful of counts. The rearrangement links TRBV5-1 to TRBJ2-7; 11 bases are a match to TRBD2. The CDR3 covers 15 residues. CDR1 and CDR2 (germline): SGHRS, YFSETQ. V shed 5 bases, J shed 3 bases, and the junction held 7 bases outside the gene matches. The CDR3 DNA reads TGCGCCAGCAGAGAGGGGACTAGCGGATACTACGAGCAGTACTTC. The encoded protein is CASREGTSGYYEQYF.

Concerning this clonotype: A read error may explain this, as a much larger clone is one base away. V and J are TRBV12-3 or TRBV12-4 and TRBJ2-2; D gene unclear. The CDR3 loop spans 13 amino acids. V lost 3 bases and J lost 1, with 3 bases in between. CDR3 nucleotides: TGTGCCAGCAGTTTTGAGAACACCGGGGAGCTGTTTTTT. Protein: CASSFENTGELFF.

A few counts support this clonotype. The gene calls are TRBV12-3 or TRBV12-4 and TRBJ2-2; 7 bases fit TRBD2. V was pared by 9 bases and J by 0 bases, with 10 bases of the junction left unmatched. The CDR3 is made up of 16 amino acids. CDR3 DNA sequence: TGTGCCAGTACTCGGGGGGATGCTGCGAACACCGGGGAGCTGTTTTTT. Its protein is CASTRGDAANTGELFF.

In this sample, this clonotype turned up a few times. This sequence joins TRBV7-2 and TRBJ2-1; no clear D. Germline V gene lookup returns CDR1 SGHTA and CDR2 FQGNSA. This CDR3 is built from 13 residues. The ends were cut back, 5 bases at V and 5 bases at J, with 10 bases in the middle. The CDR3 coding sequence is TGTGCCAGCAGCCCCCCTAACAACAATGAGCAGTTCTTC. As protein: CASSPPNNNEQFF.

This rearrangement joins TRBV9 to TRBJ2-7; no reliable D call. The CDR3 runs to 14 residues. The germline gives CDR1 SGDLS, CDR2 YYNGEE. The ends were cut back, 0 bases at V and 4 bases at J, with 11 bases in the middle. The CDR3 nucleotides are TGTGCCAGCAGCGTAGCTTCTCGGGCTTACGAGCAGTACTTC. It encodes CASSVASRAYEQYF.

This clonotype has ten or more counts. CDR3 protein: CASSPRSLAHEQYF. CDR3 DNA: TGTGCCAGCAGCCCAAGGTCATTGGCCCACGAGCAGTACTTC. V and J are TRBV27 and TRBJ2-7; no reliable D call. CDR1 and CDR2 from the germline V gene are MNHEY and SMNVEV (reference sequence). The CDR3 is 14 amino acids. V lost 6 bases and J 5 bases, leaving 17 bases between the germline ends.

V usage is TRBV3-1 and J usage is TRBJ1-1; a possible D gene is TRBD1 (5 bases). The V gene's germline CDR1 is LGHDT and CDR2 YNNKEL (reference sequence). There are 12 residues in the CDR3. V lost 10 bases, J lost 4 bases, and 13 bases lay in between. The CDR3 here is CATTGVATEAFF. The CDR3 DNA reads TGTGCCACCACAGGAGTTGCCACTGAAGCTTTCTTT.

This rearrangement joins TRBV12-3 or TRBV12-4 to TRBJ2-5; TRBD2 matches 13 bases. The J segment lost 6 bases and the V segment lost 4 bases, leaving 11 bases of the junction unmatched. This CDR3 spans 17 amino acids. The CDR3 loop is CASSSGTSGVLQKTQYF. The CDR3 DNA follows: TGTGCCAGCAGTTCCGGGACTAGCGGGGTTCTGCAAAAGACCCAGTACTTC.

This clonotype has more than one count but fewer than ten. The chain combines TRBV6-2 or TRBV6-3 with TRBJ2-7; D may be TRBD1 or TRBD2 (5 bases each). The CDR3 consists of 14 residues. V was trimmed by 0 bases and J by 6 bases, leaving 12 bases between them. Germline V gene data show CDR1 as MNHEY and CDR2 as SVGEGT. The CDR3 loop is CASSYSLLGTEQYF. The DNA of the CDR3 is TGTGCCAGCAGTTACTCGCTGTTGGGGACCGAGCAGTACTTC.

The rearrangement uses TRBV29-1 and TRBJ2-3, with TRBD2 matching over 10 bases. Per the germline V gene, CDR1 is SQVTM and CDR2 is ANQGSEA. The CDR3 has 14 residues. V lost 4 bases and J lost 8; bases outside the gene matches: 9. The CDR3: CSVASSGSFSTQYF. The DNA of the CDR3 is TGCAGCGTTGCCTCTAGCGGGAGTTTTTCTACGCAGTATTTT.

This clonotype was found a few times. The CDR3 region has the DNA TGCAGTGCTAGAGACGAGCGGGAGGTCGGAGATACGCAGTATTTT. Amino acids: CSARDEREVGDTQYF. The rearrangement joins TRBV20-1 to TRBJ2-3; 9 bases agree with TRBD2. Trimming at V came to 0 bases and at J to 5 bases, leaving 6 bases not matched to a gene. Looked up from germline, CDR1 is DFQATT and CDR2 is SNEGSKA (reference sequence). The CDR3 contains 15 residues.

This clonotype was recorded a few times. The V gene is TRBV20-1, the J gene TRBJ2-1, with 7 nucleotides matching TRBD2. CDR1 is DFQATT, CDR2 SNEGSKA, per germline (reference sequence). V was pared by 1 base and J by 2 bases, with 5 bases of the junction left unmatched. CDR3 length: 15 amino acids. The CDR3 is CSARGGAGAYNEQFF. The CDR3 DNA is TGCAGTGCTAGAGGTGGTGCGGGAGCCTACAATGAGCAGTTCTTC.

This clonotype was seen at least ten times. J is TRBJ2-5 and V is TRBV5-1; D gene ambiguous. Germline-derived CDR1 and CDR2 are SGHRS and YFSETQ. Trimming removed 2 bases from V and 2 bases from J, with 10 bases in between. This CDR3 region has 14 residues. CDR3 region: CASSLSPAQETQYF. The DNA for the CDR3 is TGCGCCAGCAGCTTAAGTCCAGCGCAAGAGACCCAGTACTTC. The variable domain in full, completed from reference TRBV5-1 and TRBJ2-5, reads KAGVTQTPRYLIKTRGQQVTLSCSPISGHRSVSWYQQTPGQGLQFLFEYFSETQRNKGNFPGRFSGRQFSNSRSEMNVSTLELGDSALYLCASSLSPAQETQYFGPGTRLLVL.

This clonotype was seen at least ten times. This chain connects TRBV12-3 or TRBV12-4 to TRBJ2-1, with D perhaps TRBD2 (6 bases). The CDR3 runs 13 residues. V was trimmed by 3 bases and J by 7 bases, leaving 10 bases between them. CDR3 DNA sequence: TGTGCCAGCAGTTTTACGGGGGAGAATGAGCAGTTCTTC. Translation: CASSFTGENEQFF.